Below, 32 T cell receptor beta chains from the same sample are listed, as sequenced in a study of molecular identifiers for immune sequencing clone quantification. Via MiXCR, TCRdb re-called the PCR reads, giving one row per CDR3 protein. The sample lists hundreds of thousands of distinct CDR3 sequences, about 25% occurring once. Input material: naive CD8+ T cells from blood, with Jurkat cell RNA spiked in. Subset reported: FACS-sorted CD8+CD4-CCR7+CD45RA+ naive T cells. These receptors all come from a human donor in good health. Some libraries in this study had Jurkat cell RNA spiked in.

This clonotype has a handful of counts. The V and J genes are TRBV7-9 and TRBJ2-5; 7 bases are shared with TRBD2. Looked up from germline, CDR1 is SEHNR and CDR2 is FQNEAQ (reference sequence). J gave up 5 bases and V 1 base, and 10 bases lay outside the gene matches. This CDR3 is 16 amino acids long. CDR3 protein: CASSLVLGGSLETQYF. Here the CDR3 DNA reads TGTGCCAGCAGCTTAGTGCTCGGCGGGAGCTTGGAGACCCAGTACTTC.

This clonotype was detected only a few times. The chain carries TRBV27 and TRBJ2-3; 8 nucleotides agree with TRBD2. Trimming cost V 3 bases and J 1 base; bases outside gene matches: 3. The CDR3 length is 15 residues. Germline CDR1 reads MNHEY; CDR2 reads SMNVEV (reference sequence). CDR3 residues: CASSFLGRGTDTQYF. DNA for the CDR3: TGTGCCAGCAGTTTCCTCGGGAGGGGCACAGATACGCAGTATTTT.

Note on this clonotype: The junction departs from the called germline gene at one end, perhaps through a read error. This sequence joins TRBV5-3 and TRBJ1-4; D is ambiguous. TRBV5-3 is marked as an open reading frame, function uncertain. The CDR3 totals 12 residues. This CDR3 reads CASSLSEGKLFF. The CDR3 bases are TGTGCCAGCAGCTTGAGTGAGGGAAAACTGTTTTTT.

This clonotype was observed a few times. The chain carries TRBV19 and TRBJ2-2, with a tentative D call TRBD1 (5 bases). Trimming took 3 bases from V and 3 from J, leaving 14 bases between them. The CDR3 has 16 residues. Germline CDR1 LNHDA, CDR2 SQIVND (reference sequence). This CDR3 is CASSMGPRGDTGELFF. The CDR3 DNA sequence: TGTGCCAGTAGTATGGGGCCTAGGGGTGACACCGGGGAGCTGTTTTTT. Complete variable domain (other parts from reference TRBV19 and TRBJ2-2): DGGITQSPKYLFRKEGQNVTLSCEQNLNHDAMYWYRQDPGQGLRLIYYSQIVNDFQKGDIAEGYSVSREKKESFPLTVTSAQKNPTAFYLCASSMGPRGDTGELFFGEGSRLTVL.

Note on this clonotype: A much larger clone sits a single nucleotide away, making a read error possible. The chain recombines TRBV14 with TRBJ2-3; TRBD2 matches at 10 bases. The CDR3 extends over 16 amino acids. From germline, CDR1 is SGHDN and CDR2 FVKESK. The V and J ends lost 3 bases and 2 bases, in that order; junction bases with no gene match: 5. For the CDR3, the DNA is TGTGCCAGCAGCCACTACGGACTAGCGGACACAGATACGCAGTATTTT. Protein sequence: CASSHYGLADTDTQYF.

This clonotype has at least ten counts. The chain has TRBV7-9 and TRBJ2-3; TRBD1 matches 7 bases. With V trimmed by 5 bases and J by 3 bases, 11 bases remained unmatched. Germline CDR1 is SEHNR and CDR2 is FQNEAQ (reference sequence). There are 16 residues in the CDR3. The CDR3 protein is CASSPRTGKPTDTQYF. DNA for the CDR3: TGTGCCAGCAGCCCAAGGACAGGAAAGCCTACAGATACGCAGTATTTT. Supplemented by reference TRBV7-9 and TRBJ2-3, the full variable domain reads DTGVSQNPRHKITKRGQNVTFRCDPISEHNRLYWYRQTLGQGPEFLTYFQNEAQLEKSRLLSDRFSAERPKGSFSTLEIQRTEQGDSAMYLCASSPRTGKPTDTQYFGPGTRLTVL.

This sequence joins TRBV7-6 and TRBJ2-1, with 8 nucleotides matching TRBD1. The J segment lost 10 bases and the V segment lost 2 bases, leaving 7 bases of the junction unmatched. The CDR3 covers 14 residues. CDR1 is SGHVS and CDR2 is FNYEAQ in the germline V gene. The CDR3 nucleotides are TGTGCCAGCAGCTTAACGGGACAGGCTGGAGAGCAGTTCTTC. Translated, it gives CASSLTGQAGEQFF. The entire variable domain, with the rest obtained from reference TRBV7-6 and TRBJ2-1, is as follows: GAGVSQSPRYKVTKRGQDVALRCDPISGHVSLYWYRQALGQGPEFLTYFNYEAQQDKSGLPNDRFSAERPEGSISTLTIQRTEQRDSAMYRCASSLTGQAGEQFFGPGTRLTVL.

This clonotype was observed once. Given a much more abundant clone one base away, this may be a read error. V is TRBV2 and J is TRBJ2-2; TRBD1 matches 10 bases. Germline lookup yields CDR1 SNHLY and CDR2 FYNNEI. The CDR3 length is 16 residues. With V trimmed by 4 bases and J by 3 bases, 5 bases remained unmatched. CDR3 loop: CASSGDRGSHTGELFF. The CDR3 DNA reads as TGTGCCAGCAGTGGGGACAGGGGATCGCACACCGGGGAGCTGTTTTTT.

DNA for the CDR3: TGTGCCAGCAGCCTAGGGCGGATGGCCAGGGGGCAGGAAGATACGCAGTATTTT. Protein sequence: CASSLGRMARGQEDTQYF. V usage is TRBV12-3 or TRBV12-4 and J usage is TRBJ2-3; 8 positions agree with TRBD1. After removal of 6 bases from V and 5 bases from J, the junction contained 19 bases not matched to a gene. CDR3 size: 18 residues.

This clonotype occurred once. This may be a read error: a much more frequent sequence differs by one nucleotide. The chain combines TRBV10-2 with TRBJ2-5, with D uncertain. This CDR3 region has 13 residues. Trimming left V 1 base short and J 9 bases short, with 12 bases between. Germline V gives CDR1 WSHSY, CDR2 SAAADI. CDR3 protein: CASSEYWAEPQYF. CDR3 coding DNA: TGCGCCAGCAGTGAGTATTGGGCGGAGCCCCAGTACTTC.

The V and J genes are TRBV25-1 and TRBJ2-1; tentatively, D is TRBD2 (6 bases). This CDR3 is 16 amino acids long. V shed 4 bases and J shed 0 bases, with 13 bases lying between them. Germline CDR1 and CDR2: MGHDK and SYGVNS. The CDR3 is CASSAYGGSSYNEQFF. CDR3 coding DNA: TGTGCCAGCAGTGCCTACGGAGGGAGCTCCTACAATGAGCAGTTCTTC.

The CDR3 nucleotides are TGCAGTGCTAGAGATCAGGGGGCCTACGAGCAGTACTTC. It yields the protein CSARDQGAYEQYF. The rearrangement joins TRBV20-1 to TRBJ2-7; 7 positions agree with TRBD1. The V segment lost 0 bases and the J segment 2 bases; nucleotides outside the gene matches: 1. Germline V gene lookup returns CDR1 DFQATT and CDR2 SNEGSKA (reference sequence). CDR3 length equals 13 residues.

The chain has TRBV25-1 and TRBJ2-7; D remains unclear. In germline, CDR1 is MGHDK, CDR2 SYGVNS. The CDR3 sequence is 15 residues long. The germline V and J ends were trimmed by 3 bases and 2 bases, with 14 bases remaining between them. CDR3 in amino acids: CASSDYAGDPYEQYF. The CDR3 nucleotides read TGTGCCAGCAGTGATTATGCTGGAGATCCCTACGAGCAGTACTTC.

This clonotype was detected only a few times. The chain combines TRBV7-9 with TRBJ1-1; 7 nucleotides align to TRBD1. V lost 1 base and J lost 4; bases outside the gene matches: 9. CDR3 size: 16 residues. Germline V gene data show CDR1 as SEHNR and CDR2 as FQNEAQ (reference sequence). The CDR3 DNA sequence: TGTGCCAGCAGCTTAGAAGGTTTCAGGGGGGGCACTGAAGCTTTCTTT. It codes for CASSLEGFRGGTEAFF.

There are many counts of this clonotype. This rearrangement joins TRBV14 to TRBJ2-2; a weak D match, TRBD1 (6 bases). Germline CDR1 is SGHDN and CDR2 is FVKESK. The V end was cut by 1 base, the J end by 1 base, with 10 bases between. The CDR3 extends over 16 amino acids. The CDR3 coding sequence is TGTGCCAGCAGCCAAGCGCAGGGGATGAACACCGGGGAGCTGTTTTTT. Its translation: CASSQAQGMNTGELFF.

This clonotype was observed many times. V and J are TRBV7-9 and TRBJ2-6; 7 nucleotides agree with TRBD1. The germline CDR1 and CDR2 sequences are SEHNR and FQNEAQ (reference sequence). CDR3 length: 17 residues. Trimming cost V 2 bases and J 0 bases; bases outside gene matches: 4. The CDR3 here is CASSLPGQFSGANVLTF. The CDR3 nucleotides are TGTGCCAGCAGCTTACCGGGACAGTTCTCTGGGGCCAACGTCCTGACTTTC. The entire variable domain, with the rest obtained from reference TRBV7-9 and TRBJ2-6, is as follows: DTGVSQNPRHKITKRGQNVTFRCDPISEHNRLYWYRQTLGQGPEFLTYFQNEAQLEKSRLLSDRFSAERPKGSFSTLEIQRTEQGDSAMYLCASSLPGQFSGANVLTFGAGSRLTVL.

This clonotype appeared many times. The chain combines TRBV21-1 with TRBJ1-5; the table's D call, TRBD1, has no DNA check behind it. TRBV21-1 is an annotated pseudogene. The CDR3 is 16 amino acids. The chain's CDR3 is CASSKAPGSPTQPQHF. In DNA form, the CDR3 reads TGTGCCAGCAGCAAAGCACCAGGGAGCCCTACTCAGCCCCAGCATTTT.

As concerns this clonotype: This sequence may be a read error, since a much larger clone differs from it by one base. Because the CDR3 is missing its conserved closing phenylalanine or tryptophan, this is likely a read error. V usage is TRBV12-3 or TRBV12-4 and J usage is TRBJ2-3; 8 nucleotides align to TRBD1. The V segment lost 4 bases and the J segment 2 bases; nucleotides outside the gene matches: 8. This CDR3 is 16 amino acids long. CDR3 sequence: CASSSHSGQDTDTQYS. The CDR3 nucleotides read TGTGCCAGCAGTTCGCACTCGGGACAGGACACAGATACGCAGTATTCT.

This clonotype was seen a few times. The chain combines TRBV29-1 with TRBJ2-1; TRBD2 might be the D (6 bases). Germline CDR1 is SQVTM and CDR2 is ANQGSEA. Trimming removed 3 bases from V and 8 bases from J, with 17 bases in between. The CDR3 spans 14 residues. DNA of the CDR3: TGCAGCGTTGAGGCTAGCAATCGGGAGTATGAGCAGTTCTTC. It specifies CSVEASNREYEQFF.

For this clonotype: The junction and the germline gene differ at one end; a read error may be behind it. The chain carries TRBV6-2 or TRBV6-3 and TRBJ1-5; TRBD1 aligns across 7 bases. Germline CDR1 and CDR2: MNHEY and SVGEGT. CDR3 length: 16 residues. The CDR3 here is CARSPQGGFDNQPQHF. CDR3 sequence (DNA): TGTGCCCGCAGTCCTCAGGGGGGCTTTGATAATCAGCCCCAGCATTTT.

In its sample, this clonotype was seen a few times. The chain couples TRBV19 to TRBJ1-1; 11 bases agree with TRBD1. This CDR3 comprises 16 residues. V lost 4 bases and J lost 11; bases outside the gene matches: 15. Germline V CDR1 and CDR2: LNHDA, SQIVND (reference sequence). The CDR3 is CASSTGDRGRGPGAFF. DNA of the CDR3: TGTGCCAGTAGTACAGGGGACAGGGGGAGAGGCCCGGGGGCTTTCTTT. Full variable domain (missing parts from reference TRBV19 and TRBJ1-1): DGGITQSPKYLFRKEGQNVTLSCEQNLNHDAMYWYRQDPGQGLRLIYYSQIVNDFQKGDIAEGYSVSREKKESFPLTVTSAQKNPTAFYLCASSTGDRGRGPGAFFGQGTRLTVV.

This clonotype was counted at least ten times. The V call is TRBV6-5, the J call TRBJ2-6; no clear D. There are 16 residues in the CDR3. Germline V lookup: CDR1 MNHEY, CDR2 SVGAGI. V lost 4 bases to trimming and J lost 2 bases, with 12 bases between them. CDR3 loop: CASSFIDNTGANVLTF. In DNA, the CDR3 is TGTGCCAGCAGTTTCATTGACAACACTGGGGCCAACGTCCTGACTTTC.

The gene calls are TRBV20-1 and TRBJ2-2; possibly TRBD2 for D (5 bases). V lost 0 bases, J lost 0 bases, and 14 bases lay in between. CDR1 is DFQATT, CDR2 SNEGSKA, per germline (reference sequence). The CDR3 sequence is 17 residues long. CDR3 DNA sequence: TGCAGTGCTAGAGATTGGGGAACGGGGTCGAACACCGGGGAGCTGTTTTTT. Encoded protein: CSARDWGTGSNTGELFF.

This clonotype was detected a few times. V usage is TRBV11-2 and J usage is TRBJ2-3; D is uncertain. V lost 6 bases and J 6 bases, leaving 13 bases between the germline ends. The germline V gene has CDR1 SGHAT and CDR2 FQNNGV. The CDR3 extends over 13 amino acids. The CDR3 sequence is CASSHVRRDTQYF. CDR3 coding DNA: TGTGCCAGCAGTCACGTAAGGCGGGATACGCAGTATTTT.

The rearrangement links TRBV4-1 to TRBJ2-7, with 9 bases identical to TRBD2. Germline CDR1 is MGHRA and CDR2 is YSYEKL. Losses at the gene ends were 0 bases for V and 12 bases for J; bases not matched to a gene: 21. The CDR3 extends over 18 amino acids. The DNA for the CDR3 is TGCGCCAGCAGCCAAGATGTCGGTCTAGCGGGATTCGCTACGGCCGCGTACTTC. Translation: CASSQDVGLAGFATAAYF.

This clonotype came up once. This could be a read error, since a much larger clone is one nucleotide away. The chain's CDR3 is CVSSQDDGVSGNTIYF. DNA for the CDR3: TGCGTCAGCAGCCAAGATGACGGCGTCTCTGGAAACACCATATATTTT. V usage is TRBV4-3 and J usage is TRBJ1-3; no firm D call. The CDR3 totals 16 residues. From germline, CDR1 is LGHNA and CDR2 YSLEER.

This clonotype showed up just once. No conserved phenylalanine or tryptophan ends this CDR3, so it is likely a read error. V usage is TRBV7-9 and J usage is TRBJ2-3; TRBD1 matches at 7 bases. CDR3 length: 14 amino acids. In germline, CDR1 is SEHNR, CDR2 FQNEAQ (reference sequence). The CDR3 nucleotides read TGTGCCGGCAGCTCTACAGGGGACACAGATACGCAGTATGTT. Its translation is CAGSSTGDTDTQYV.

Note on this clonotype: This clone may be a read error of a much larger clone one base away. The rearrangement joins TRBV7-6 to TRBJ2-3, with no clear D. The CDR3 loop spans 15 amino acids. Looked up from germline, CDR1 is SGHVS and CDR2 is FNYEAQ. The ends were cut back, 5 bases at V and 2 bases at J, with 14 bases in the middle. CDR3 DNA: TGTGCCAGCAGCCCGTTAAATTGGGACACAGATACGCAGTATTTT. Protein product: CASSPLNWDTDTQYF.

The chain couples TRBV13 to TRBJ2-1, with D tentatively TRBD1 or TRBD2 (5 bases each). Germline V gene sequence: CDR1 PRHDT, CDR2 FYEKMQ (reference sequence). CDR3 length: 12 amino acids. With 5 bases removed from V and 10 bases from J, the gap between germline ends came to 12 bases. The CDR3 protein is CASSPRDDEQFF. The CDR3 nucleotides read TGTGCCAGCAGCCCCCGGGACGACGAGCAGTTCTTC.

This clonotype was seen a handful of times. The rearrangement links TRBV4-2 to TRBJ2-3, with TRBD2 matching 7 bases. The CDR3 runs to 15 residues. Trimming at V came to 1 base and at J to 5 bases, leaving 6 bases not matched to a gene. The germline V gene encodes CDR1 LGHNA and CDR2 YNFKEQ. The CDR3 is CASSQGSGFLDTQYF. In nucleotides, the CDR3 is TGTGCCAGCAGCCAAGGTAGCGGGTTCTTAGATACGCAGTATTTT.

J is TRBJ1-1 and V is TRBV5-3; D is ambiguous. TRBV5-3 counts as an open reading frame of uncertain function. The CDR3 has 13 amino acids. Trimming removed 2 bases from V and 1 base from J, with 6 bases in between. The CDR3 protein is CARSFPQNTEAFF. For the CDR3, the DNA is TGTGCCAGAAGCTTCCCCCAGAACACTGAAGCTTTCTTT.

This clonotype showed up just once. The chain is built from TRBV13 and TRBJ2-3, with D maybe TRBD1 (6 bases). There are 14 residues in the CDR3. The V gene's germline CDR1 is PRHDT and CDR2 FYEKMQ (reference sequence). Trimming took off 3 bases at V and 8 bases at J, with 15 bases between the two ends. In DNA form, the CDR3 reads TGTGCCAGCAGCTTCTCGGACAGTGCAGGTACGCAGTATTTT. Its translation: CASSFSDSAGTQYF.